This is a list of T cell receptor beta chains from one sample in a study of cytomegalovirus exposure and HLA in healthy donors. Repertoires were generated with immunoSEQ multiplex PCR, while TCRdb's copy carries only in-frame clones and drops some. The data hold approximately 97,000 clones, with around 72% observed a single time. Material: PBMCs. The source of these receptors is a middle-aged man in good health and CMV-seronegative. CDR3s include the opening cysteine and the closing phenylalanine or tryptophan. D genes are given only for firm matches. Rows give clone size only sometimes, using once, few, many, or a class for an expanded clone.

abundance,j_gene,v_gene,d_gene,CDR3aa,CDR3nt
few,TRBJ1-5,TRBV6-5,-,CASSYSMVSNQPQHF,TGTGCCAGCAGTTATAGTATGGTGAGCAATCAGCCCCAGCATTTT
-,TRBJ1-1,TRBV11-1,-,CASSLETNTEAFF,TGTGCCAGCAGCTTAGAGACTAACACTGAAGCTTTCTTT
-,TRBJ1-1,TRBV5-1,TRBD1,CASSLAGGLNTEAFF,TGCGCCAGCAGCTTGGCAGGGGGGCTGAACACTGAAGCTTTCTTT
-,TRBJ1-1,TRBV27,TRBD1,CASSFRGPNTEAFF,TGTGCCAGCAGTTTCAGGGGGCCGAACACTGAAGCTTTCTTT
-,TRBJ1-1,TRBV5-1,-,CASSPLQSNTEAFF,TGCGCCAGCAGCCCTTTACAGTCGAACACTGAAGCTTTCTTT
-,TRBJ2-2,TRBV30,-,CAWSKGTNTGELFF,TGTGCCTGGAGTAAGGGGACGAACACCGGGGAGCTGTTTTTT
-,TRBJ2-7,TRBV5-5,TRBD2,CASRATSGGIYEQYF,TGTGCCAGCAGGGCGACTAGCGGGGGGATCTACGAGCAGTACTTC
-,TRBJ1-2,TRBV4-2,-,CASSQEGTGLNYGYTF,TGTGCCAGCAGCCAAGAAGGTACAGGGCTTAACTATGGCTACACCTTC
-,TRBJ1-6,TRBV28,-,CASSSGTISDSPLHF,TGTGCCAGCAGTTCCGGGACAATCTCGGATTCACCCCTCCACTTT
-,TRBJ2-7,TRBV5-6,TRBD1,CASSLMGQRAYEQYF,TGTGCCAGCAGCTTGATGGGACAGAGAGCCTACGAGCAGTACTTC
-,TRBJ1-1,TRBV7-8,TRBD1,CASSFGRDRGYVFRAFF,TGTGCCAGCAGCTTTGGCCGGGACAGGGGATATGTCTTTCGAGCTTTCTTT
-,TRBJ2-3,TRBV18,-,CASSPNAGDGETQYF,TGTGCCAGCTCACCAAACGCAGGGGACGGGGAGACGCAGTATTTT
-,TRBJ2-7,TRBV9,-,CASSVGGGVAYEQYF,TGTGCCAGCAGCGTAGGAGGGGGGGTGGCCTACGAGCAGTACTTC
-,TRBJ1-1,TRBV15,-,CATSIRQGPMNTEAFF,TGTGCCACCAGCATTCGGCAGGGCCCAATGAACACTGAAGCTTTCTTT
few,TRBJ2-2,TRBV4-3,-,CASTGENTGELFF,TGCGCCAGCACAGGGGAGAACACCGGGGAGCTGTTTTTT
few,TRBJ1-5,TRBV6-6,-,CASSSGGGQPQHF,TGTGCCAGCAGTTCGGGAGGGGGACAGCCCCAGCATTTT
-,TRBJ1-1,TRBV5-4,TRBD1,CASGSQGFTEAFF,TGTGCCAGCGGTTCACAGGGGTTCACTGAAGCTTTCTTT
-,TRBJ1-3,TRBV9,TRBD1,CASNPGGQGAGNTIYF,TGTGCCAGCAACCCTGGGGGACAGGGGGCTGGAAACACCATATATTTT
-,TRBJ2-5,TRBV7-9,TRBD2,CASSLREEPETQYF,TGTGCCAGCAGCTTGCGGGAGGAACCAGAGACCCAGTACTTC
-,TRBJ1-6,TRBV6-6,-,CASTKEEYNSPLHF,TGTGCCAGCACCAAAGAGGAATATAATTCACCCCTCCACTTT
-,TRBJ1-1,TRBV30,TRBD1,CAWTLQGALGTEAFF,TGTGCCTGGACCCTACAGGGGGCGCTTGGCACTGAAGCTTTCTTT
once,TRBJ2-7,TRBV28,-,CASRTGWPSYEQYF,TGTGCCAGCAGAACCGGGTGGCCATCCTACGAGCAGTACTTC
-,TRBJ1-2,TRBV2,-,CASSTGQTYGYTF,TGTGCCAGCAGCACCGGACAAACCTATGGCTACACCTTC
once,TRBJ2-2,TRBV7-8,TRBD1,CASSKRDRGPNTGELFF,TGTGCCAGCAGCAAGCGGGACAGGGGGCCCAACACCGGGGAGCTGTTTTTT
-,TRBJ2-1,TRBV7-8,-,CASSPQMGPVYNEQFF,TGTGCCAGCAGCCCCCAGATGGGCCCGGTGTACAATGAGCAGTTCTTC
once,TRBJ2-7,TRBV20-1,-,CSASRRVEQYF,TGCAGTGCTAGTCGGAGGGTTGAGCAGTACTTC
-,TRBJ2-5,TRBV5-1,TRBD1,CASSLGDRSQETQYF,TGCGCCAGCAGCTTGGGGGACAGATCTCAAGAGACCCAGTACTTC
few,TRBJ2-1,TRBV5-8,TRBD1,CASSSDRARQFF,TGTGCCAGCAGCTCGGACAGGGCTCGGCAGTTCTTC